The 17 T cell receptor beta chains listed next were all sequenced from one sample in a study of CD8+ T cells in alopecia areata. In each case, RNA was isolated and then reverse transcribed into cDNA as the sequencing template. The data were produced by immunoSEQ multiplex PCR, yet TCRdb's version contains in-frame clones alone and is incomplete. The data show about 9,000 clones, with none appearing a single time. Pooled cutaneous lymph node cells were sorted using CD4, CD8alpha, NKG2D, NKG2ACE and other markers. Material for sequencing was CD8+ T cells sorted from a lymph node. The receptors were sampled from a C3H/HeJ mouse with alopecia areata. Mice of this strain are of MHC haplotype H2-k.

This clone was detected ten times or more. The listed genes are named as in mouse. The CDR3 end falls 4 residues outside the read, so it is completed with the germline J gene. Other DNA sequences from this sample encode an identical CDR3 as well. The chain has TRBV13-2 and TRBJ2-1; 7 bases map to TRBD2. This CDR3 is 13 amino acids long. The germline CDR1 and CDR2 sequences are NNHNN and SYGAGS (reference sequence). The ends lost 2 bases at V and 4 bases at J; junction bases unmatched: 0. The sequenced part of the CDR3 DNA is TGTGCCAGCGGTGACTGGGGGTATGCT. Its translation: CASGDWGYA. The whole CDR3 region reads CASGDWGYAEQFF.

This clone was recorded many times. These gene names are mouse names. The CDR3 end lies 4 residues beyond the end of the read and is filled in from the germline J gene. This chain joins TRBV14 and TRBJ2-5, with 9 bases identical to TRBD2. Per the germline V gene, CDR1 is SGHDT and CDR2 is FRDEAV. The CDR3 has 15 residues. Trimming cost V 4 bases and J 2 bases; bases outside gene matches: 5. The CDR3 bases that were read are TGTGCCAGCAGTCCTCCGGGACTGGGCCAAGAC. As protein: CASSPPGLGQD. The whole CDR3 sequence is CASSPPGLGQDTQYF.

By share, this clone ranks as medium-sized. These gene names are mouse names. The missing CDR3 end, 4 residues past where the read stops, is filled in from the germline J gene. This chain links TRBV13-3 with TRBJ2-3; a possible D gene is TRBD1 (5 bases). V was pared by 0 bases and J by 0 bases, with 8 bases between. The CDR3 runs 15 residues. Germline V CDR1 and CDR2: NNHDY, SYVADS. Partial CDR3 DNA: TGTGCCAGCAGTGATGGTGACAGTAGTGCAGAA. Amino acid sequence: CASSDGDSSAE. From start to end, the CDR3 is CASSDGDSSAETLYF.

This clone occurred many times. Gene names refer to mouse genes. The CDR3: CASSLRVGDTQYF. Incomplete CDR3 DNA: TGTGCTAGCAGTTTAAGGGTAGGGGAC. The chain couples TRBV29 to TRBJ2-5; D uncertain. The DNA ends 4 residues before the CDR3 does, and the rest of the CDR3 is filled in from the germline J gene. Germline-derived CDR1 and CDR2 are MSHET and SYDVDS. This CDR3 has 13 amino acids.

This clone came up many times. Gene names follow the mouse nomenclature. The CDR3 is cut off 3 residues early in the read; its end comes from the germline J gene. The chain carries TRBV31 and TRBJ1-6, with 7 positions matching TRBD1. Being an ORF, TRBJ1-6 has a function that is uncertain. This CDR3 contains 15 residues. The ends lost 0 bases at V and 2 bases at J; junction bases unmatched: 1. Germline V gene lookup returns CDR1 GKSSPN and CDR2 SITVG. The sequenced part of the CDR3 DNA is TGTGCCTGGAGTCTCACAGGGGCCTATAATTCGCCC. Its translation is CAWSLTGAYNSP. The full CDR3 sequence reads CAWSLTGAYNSPLYF.

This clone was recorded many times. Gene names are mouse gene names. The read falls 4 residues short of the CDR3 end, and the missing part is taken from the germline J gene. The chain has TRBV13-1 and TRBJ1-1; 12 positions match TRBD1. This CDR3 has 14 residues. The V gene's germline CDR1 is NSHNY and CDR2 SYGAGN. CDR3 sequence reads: CASSPGTGGAEVFF. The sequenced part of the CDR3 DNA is TGTGCCAGCAGTCCCGGGACAGGGGGCGCA.

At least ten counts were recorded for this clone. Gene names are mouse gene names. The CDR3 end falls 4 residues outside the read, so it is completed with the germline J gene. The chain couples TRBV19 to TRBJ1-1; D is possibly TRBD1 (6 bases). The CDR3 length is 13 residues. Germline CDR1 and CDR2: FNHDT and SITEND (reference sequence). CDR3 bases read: TGTGCCAGCAGTATAAGGACAGAATCA. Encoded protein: CASSIRTES. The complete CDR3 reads CASSIRTESEVFF.

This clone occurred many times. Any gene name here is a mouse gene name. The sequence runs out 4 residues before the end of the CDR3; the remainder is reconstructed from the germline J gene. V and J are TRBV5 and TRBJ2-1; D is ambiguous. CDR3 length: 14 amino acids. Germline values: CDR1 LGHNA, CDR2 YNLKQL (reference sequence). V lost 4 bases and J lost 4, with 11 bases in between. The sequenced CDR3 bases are TGTGCCAGCAGCCCCCGCTTGGGTTATGCT. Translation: CASSPRLGYA. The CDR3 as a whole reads CASSPRLGYAEQFF.

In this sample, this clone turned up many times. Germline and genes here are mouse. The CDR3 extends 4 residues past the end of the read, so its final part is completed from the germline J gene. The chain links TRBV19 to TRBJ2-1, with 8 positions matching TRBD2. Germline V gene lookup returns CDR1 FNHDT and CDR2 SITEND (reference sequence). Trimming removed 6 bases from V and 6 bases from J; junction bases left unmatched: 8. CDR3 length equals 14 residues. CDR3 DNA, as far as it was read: TGTGCCAGCACTCGAGACTGGGGAGGTGCT. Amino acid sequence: CASTRDWGGA. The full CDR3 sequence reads CASTRDWGGAEQFF. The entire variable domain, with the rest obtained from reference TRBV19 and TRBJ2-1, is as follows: GGIITQTPKFLIGQEGQKLTLKCQQNFNHDTMYWYRQDSGKGLRLIYYSITENDLQKGDLSEGYDASREKKSSFSLTVTSAQKNEMAVFLCASTRDWGGAEQFFGPGTRLTVL.

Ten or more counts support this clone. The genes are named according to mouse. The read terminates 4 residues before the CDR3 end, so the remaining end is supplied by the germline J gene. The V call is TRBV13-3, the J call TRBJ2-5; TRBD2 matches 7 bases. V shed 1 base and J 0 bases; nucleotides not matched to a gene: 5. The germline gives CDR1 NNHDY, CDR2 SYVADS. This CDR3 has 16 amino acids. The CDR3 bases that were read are TGTGCCAGCAGTGATTCCGGGGGGGTTAACCAAGAC. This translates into CASSDSGGVNQD. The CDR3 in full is CASSDSGGVNQDTQYF.

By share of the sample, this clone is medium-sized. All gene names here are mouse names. This chain's CDR3 is CASSRRGGNQDTQYF. The CDR3 DNA, read in part, is TGTGCTAGCAGTAGAAGAGGGGGCAACCAAGAC. J is TRBJ2-5 and V is TRBV17; TRBD1 might be the D (7 bases). Read data end 4 residues before the CDR3 end; the end is taken from the germline J gene. Trimming pared 2 bases from V and 0 bases from J, leaving 9 bases between. Germline lookup yields CDR1 MNHDT and CDR2 YYDKIL. The CDR3 runs 15 residues.

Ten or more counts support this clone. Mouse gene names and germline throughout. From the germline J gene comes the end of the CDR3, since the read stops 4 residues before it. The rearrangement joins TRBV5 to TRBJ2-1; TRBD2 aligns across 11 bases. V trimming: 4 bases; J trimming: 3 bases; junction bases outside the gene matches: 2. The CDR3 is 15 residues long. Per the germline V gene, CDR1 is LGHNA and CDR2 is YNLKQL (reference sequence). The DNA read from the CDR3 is TGTGCCAGCAGCCGGGACTGGGGGATCTATGCT. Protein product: CASSRDWGIYA. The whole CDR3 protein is CASSRDWGIYAEQFF.

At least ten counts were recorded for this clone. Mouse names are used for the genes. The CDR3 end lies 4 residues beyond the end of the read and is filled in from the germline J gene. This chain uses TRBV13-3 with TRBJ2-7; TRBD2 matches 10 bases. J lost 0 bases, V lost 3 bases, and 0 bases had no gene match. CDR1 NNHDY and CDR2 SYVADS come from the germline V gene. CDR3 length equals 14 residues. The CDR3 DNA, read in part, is TGTGCCAGCAGTGGGACTGGGGGCTCCTAT. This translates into CASSGTGGSY. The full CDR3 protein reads CASSGTGGSYEQYF.

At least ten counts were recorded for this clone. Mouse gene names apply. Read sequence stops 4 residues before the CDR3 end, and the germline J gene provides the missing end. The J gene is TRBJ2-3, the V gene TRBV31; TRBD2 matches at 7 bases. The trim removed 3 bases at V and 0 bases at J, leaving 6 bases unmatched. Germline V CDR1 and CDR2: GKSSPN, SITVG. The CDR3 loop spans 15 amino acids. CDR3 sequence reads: CAWSPLGTSAETLYF. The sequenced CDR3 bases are TGTGCCTGGAGCCCACTGGGGACTAGTGCAGAA.

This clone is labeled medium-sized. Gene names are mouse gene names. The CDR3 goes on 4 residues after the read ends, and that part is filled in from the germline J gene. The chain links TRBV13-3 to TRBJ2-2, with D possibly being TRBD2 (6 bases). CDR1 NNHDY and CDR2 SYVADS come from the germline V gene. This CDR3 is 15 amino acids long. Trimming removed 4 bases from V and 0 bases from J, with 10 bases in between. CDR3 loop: CASSSWGANTGQLYF. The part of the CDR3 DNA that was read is TGTGCCAGCAGTTCCTGGGGAGCAAACACCGGG.

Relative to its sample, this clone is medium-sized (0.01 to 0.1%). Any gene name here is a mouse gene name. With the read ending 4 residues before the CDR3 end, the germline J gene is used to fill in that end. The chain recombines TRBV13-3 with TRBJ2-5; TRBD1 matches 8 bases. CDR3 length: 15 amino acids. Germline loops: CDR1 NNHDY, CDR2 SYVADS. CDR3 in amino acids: CASSDALRGLDTQYF. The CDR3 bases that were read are TGTGCCAGCAGTGATGCACTCAGGGGGCTGGAC.

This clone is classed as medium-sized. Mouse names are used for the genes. Incomplete CDR3 DNA: TGCACCTGCAGTCCCCGACAGACAAACACA. Its protein product is CTCSPRQTNT. The complete CDR3 sequence is CTCSPRQTNTEVFF. The V call is TRBV1, the J call TRBJ1-1, with D maybe TRBD1 (5 bases). The CDR3 extends 4 residues past the end of the read, so its final part is completed from the germline J gene. V lost 5 bases and J 0 bases, leaving 10 bases between the germline ends. Germline V gene lookup returns CDR1 NSQYPW and CDR2 LRSPGD (reference sequence). The CDR3 is 14 residues long.